This is a list of T cell receptor beta chains from one sample in a study of cytomegalovirus exposure and HLA in healthy donors. Produced via immunoSEQ multiplex PCR; TCRdb's table is partial and in-frame only. Altogether about 200,000 clones are present, around 80% being singletons, with the ten largest covering 0.22%. The sequencing sample was made of PBMCs. The receptors shown here come from a girl aged 2 to 10 in good health and CMV-seronegative. CDR3s include the opening cysteine and the closing phenylalanine or tryptophan. D genes are given only for firm matches. The size of a clone is reported for some rows only, either as once, few or many, or as a class for expanded clones.

TRBD2	TRBV5-1	once	TRBJ2-7	CASSLAPSGGSYEQYF	TGCGCCAGCAGCCTTGCCCCAAGCGGGGGGTCCTACGAGCAGTACTTC
NA	TRBV7-9	NA	TRBJ1-2	CASSLTQGFHGYTF	TGTGCCAGCAGCTTGACCCAGGGGTTCCATGGCTACACCTTC
NA	TRBV7-2	NA	TRBJ2-7	CASSLATLREQYF	TGTGCCAGCAGCTTAGCAACCCTAAGAGAGCAGTACTTC
NA	TRBV23-1	NA	TRBJ2-7	CASSQSFYEQYF	TGCGCCAGCAGTCAATCCTTTTACGAGCAGTACTTC
NA	TRBV30	NA	TRBJ1-1	CAWDAGNLEEAFF	TGTGCCTGGGATGCCGGCAATCTAGAGGAAGCTTTCTTT
NA	TRBV5-6	NA	TRBJ1-2	CASRLGGIPASGYTF	TGTGCCAGCAGGCTGGGGGGGATCCCGGCGAGTGGCTACACCTTC
NA	TRBV7-8	NA	TRBJ1-1	CASTLVSIAHRDEAFF	TGTGCCAGTACCCTCGTCTCCATTGCCCACAGGGATGAAGCTTTCTTT
TRBD2	TRBV15	NA	TRBJ2-1	CATSRAGGSYNEQFF	TGTGCCACCAGCAGAGCGGGGGGCTCCTACAATGAGCAGTTCTTC
NA	TRBV7-6	NA	TRBJ1-5	CASSAVTGLGNQPQHF	TGTGCCAGCAGCGCCGTGACAGGACTGGGCAATCAGCCCCAGCATTTT
NA	TRBV5-5	NA	TRBJ1-1	CASTEDWDTEAFF	TGTGCCAGCACCGAGGACTGGGACACTGAAGCTTTCTTT
NA	TRBV5-1	NA	TRBJ2-5	CASSAHQETQYF	TGCGCCAGCAGCGCGCATCAAGAGACCCAGTACTTC
TRBD1	TRBV27	NA	TRBJ1-2	CASSQDTGGGAGYTF	TGTGCCAGCAGTCAAGATACAGGGGGCGGAGCTGGCTACACCTTC
NA	TRBV6-1	NA	TRBJ2-7	CASSEAPDYEQYF	TGTGCCAGCAGTGAAGCGCCAGACTACGAGCAGTACTTC
NA	TRBV19	NA	TRBJ1-5	CASSIVHPAGLYQPQHF	TGTGCCAGTAGTATAGTTCACCCGGCAGGGCTCTATCAGCCCCAGCATTTT
TRBD1	TRBV27	once	TRBJ1-5	CASSTKTGVGNQPQHF	TGTGCCAGCAGTACCAAGACAGGGGTCGGCAATCAGCCCCAGCATTTT
TRBD1	TRBV25-1	NA	TRBJ2-1	CASSEQYRDRYNEQFF	TGTGCCAGCAGTGAACAATACCGGGACAGGTACAATGAGCAGTTCTTC
NA	TRBV4-1	NA	TRBJ2-7	CASSQDSYEQYF	TGCGCCAGCAGCCAAGATAGCTACGAGCAGTACTTC
TRBD1	TRBV5-1	NA	TRBJ1-1	CASSPAQGWNTEAFF	TGCGCCAGCAGCCCCGCACAGGGGTGGAACACTGAAGCTTTCTTT
TRBD1	TRBV6-1	NA	TRBJ2-7	CASSGTPGQGAYEQYF	TGTGCCAGCAGTGGCACACCGGGACAGGGGGCCTACGAGCAGTACTTC
TRBD1	TRBV13	few	TRBJ1-1	CASSLADRGLNTEAFF	TGTGCCAGCAGCTTAGCCGACAGGGGGCTGAACACTGAAGCTTTCTTT
NA	TRBV9	NA	TRBJ1-2	CASSGLGVWAGYTF	TGTGCCAGCAGCGGATTAGGGGTGTGGGCTGGCTACACCTTC
NA	TRBV10-3	NA	TRBJ1-2	CAIRTGRDTYGYTF	TGTGCCATCAGGACGGGGAGGGACACCTATGGCTACACCTTC
NA	TRBV5-6	NA	TRBJ2-7	CASSLVRGLSSYEQYF	TGTGCCAGCAGCTTGGTGCGCGGGCTCAGCTCCTACGAGCAGTACTTC
TRBD2	TRBV6-5	NA	TRBJ2-7	CASSDQRGGLEQYF	TGTGCCAGCAGCGACCAGCGGGGGGGCCTCGAGCAGTACTTC